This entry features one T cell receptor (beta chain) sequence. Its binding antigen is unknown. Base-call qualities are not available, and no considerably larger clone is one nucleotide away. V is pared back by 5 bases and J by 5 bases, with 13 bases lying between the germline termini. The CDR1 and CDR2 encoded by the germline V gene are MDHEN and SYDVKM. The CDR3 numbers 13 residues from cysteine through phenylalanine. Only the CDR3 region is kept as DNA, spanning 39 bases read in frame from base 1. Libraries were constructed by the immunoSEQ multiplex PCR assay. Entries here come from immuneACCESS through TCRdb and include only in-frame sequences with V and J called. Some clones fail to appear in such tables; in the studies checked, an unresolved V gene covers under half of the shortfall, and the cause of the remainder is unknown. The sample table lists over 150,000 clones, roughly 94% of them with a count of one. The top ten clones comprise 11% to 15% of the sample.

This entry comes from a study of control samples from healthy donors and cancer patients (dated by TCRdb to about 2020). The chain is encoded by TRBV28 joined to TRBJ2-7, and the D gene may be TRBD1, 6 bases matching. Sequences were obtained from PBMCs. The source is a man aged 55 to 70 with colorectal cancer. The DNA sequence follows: TGTGCCAGCAGTCTGGGGGCGCCAAACGAGCAGTACTTC. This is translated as CASSLGAPNEQYF. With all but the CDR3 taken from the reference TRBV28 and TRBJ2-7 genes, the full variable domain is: DVKVTQSSRYLVKRTGEKVFLECVQDMDHENMFWYRQDPGLGLRLIYFSYDVKMKEKGDIPEGYSVSREKKERFSLILESASTNQTSMYLCASSLGAPNEQYFGPGTRLTVT.